What follows is one TCR beta chain and its context. This CDR3 is built from 14 residues. Germline-derived CDR1 and CDR2 are SGHRS and YFSETQ. The germline V and J ends were trimmed by 5 bases and 6 bases, with 14 bases remaining between them. These data originate in a study of blood T cell repertoires in COVID-19. Assay: immunoSEQ multiplex PCR; the TCRdb copy retains only in-frame clones and omits some. The repertoire holds 100,000 to 150,000 clones, around 87% seen once, with approximately 8% in the top ten. This receptor was identified in a middle-aged man with acute or convalescent COVID-19. The rearrangement links TRBV5-1 to TRBJ1-4, with D hard to call. Sequenced sample: peripheral blood. The CDR3 loop reads CASRALGLDEKLFF. CDR3 nucleotide sequence: TGCGCCAGCAGGGCCCTAGGCTTAGATGAAAAACTGTTTTTT. Supplemented by reference TRBV5-1 and TRBJ1-4, the full variable domain reads KAGVTQTPRYLIKTRGQQVTLSCSPISGHRSVSWYQQTPGQGLQFLFEYFSETQRNKGNFPGRFSGRQFSNSRSEMNVSTLELGDSALYLCASRALGLDEKLFFGSGTQLSVL.